This TCR beta chain derives from a study of CD8+ T cells in alopecia areata. About the research overall: Treatment comprised oral tofacitinib, 5 to 10 mg twice daily, in treated patients.

Sequencing used cDNA as its template, made by extracting RNA and reverse transcribing it. Some clones are missing from TCRdb's copy, which holds only in-frame ones; the method was immunoSEQ multiplex PCR. The repertoire includes about 250,000 clones, under 80% of them detected once, and 1% to 1.5% sits in the top ten. Study-level findings and limits: Shared TCR sequences were less clear between patients than in mice, possibly partly from HLA diversity.

Peripheral blood, together with lesional scalp punch biopsies, was collected from alopecia areata patients. T lymphocytes (CD4+ and CD8+) were sorted from PBMCs. As concerns this clone: No antigen is known for it.

The ends were cut back, 6 bases at V and 8 bases at J, with 8 bases in the middle. CDR3 length: 11 amino acids. The germline CDR1 and CDR2 sequences are SGHTA and FQGNSA. Source: CD4+ T cells sorted from blood, taken at week 0. This TCR was sampled from a human donor with alopecia areata. The chain is built from TRBV7-2 and TRBJ2-1, with a weak D call TRBD2 (5 bases). CDR3 nucleotides: TGTGCCAGCAGAACTAGTGATGAGCAGTTCTTC. This codes for CASRTSDEQFF.